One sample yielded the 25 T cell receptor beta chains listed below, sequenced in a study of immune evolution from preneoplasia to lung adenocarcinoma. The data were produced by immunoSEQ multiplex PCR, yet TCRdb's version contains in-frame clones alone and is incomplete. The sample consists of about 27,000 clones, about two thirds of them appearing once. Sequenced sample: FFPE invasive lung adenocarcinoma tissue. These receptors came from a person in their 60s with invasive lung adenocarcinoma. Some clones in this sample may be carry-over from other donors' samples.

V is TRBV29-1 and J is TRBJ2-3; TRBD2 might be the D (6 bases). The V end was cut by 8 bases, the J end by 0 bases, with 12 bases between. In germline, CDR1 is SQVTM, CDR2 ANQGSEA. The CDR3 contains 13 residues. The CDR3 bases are TGCAGCTCCCGGACTACTAGCACAGATACGCAGTATTTT. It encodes CSSRTTSTDTQYF.

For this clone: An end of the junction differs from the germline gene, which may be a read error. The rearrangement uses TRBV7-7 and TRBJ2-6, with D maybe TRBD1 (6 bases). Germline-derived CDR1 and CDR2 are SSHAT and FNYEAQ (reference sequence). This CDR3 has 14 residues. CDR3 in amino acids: CASSLNRADGVLTF. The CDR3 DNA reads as TGTGCTAGCAGCCTAAACAGGGCGGATGGGGTCCTGACTTTC.

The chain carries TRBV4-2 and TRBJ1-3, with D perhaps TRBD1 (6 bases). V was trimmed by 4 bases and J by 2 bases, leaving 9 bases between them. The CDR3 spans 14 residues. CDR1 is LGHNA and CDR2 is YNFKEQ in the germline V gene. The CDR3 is CASSPNRAGNTIYF. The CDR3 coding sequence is TGTGCCAGCAGCCCGAACAGGGCTGGAAACACCATATATTTT.

The CDR3, as DNA: TGTGCCAGCAGCCCAGAGGGGGACCAAGAGACCCAGTACTTC. Translated: CASSPEGDQETQYF. The chain combines TRBV11-3 with TRBJ2-5; D may be TRBD1 (6 bases). Germline-derived CDR1 and CDR2 are SGHNT and YENEEA. V was shortened by 5 bases and J by 0 bases, with 10 bases between the two germline ends. There are 14 residues in the CDR3.

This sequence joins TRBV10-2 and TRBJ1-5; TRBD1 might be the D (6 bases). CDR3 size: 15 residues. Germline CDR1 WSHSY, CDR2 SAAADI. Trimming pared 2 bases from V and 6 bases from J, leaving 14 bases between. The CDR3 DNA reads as TGCGCCAGCAGTGAGGTTGGGGGGCTCGCTCAGCCCCAGCATTTT. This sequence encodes CASSEVGGLAQPQHF.

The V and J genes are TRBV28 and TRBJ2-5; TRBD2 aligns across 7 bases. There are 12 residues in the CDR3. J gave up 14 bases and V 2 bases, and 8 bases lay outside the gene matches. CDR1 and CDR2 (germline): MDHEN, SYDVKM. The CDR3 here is CASSLTSVAPYF. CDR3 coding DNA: TGTGCCAGCAGTTTAACTAGCGTCGCCCCTTACTTC.

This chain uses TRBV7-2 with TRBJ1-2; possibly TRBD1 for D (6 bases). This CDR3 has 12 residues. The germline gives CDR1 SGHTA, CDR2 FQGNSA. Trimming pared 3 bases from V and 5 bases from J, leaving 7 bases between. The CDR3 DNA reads TGTGCCAGCAGCTTGGACAGATATGGCTACACCTTC. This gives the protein CASSLDRYGYTF.

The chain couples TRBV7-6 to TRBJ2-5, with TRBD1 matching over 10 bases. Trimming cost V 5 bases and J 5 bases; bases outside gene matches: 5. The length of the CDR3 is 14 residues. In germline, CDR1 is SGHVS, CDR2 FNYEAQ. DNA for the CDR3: TGTGCCAGCAGCCCGACAGGGGGCGGGGAGACCCAGTACTTC. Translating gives CASSPTGGGETQYF.

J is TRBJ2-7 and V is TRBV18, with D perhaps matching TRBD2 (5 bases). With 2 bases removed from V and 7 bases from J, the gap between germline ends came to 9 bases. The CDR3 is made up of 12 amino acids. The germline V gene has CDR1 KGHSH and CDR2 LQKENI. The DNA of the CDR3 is TGTGCCAGCTCACCAGGGAGCCCGGAGCAGTACTTC. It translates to CASSPGSPEQYF.

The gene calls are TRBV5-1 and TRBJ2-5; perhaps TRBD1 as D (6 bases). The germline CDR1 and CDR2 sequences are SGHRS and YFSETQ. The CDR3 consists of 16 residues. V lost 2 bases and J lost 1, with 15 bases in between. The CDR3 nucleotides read TGCGCCAGCAGCTTAGGGGGAAAAGGGGGCCAAGAGACCCAGTACTTC. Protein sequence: CASSLGGKGGQETQYF. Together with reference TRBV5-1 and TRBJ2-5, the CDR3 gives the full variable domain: KAGVTQTPRYLIKTRGQQVTLSCSPISGHRSVSWYQQTPGQGLQFLFEYFSETQRNKGNFPGRFSGRQFSNSRSEMNVSTLELGDSALYLCASSLGGKGGQETQYFGPGTRLLVL.

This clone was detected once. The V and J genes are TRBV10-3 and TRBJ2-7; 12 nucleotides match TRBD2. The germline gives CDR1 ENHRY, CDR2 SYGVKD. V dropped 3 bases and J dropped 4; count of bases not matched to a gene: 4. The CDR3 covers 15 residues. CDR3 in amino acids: CAISEGLAGGYEQYF. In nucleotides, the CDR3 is TGTGCCATCAGTGAAGGTCTAGCGGGAGGGTACGAGCAGTACTTC.

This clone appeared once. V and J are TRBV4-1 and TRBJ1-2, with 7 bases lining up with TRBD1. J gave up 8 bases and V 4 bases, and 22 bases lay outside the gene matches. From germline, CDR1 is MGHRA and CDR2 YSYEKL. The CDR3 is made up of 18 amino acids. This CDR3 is CASSPTYRQEGQRGGYTF. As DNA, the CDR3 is TGCGCCAGCAGCCCTACCTACCGACAAGAGGGACAGAGGGGAGGCTACACCTTC.

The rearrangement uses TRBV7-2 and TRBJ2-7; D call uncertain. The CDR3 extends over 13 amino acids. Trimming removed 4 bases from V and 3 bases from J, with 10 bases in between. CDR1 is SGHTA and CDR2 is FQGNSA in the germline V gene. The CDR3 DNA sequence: TGTGCCAGCAGCTACGACACCAACTACGAGCAGTACTTC. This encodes CASSYDTNYEQYF.

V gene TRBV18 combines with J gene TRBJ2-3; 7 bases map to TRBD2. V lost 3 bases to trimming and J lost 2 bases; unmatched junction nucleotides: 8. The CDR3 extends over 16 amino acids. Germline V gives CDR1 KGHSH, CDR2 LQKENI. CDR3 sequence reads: CASSPRPSGLTDTQYF. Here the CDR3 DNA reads TGTGCCAGCTCACCGCGGCCTAGCGGTCTCACAGATACGCAGTATTTT.

CDR3 in DNA: TGTGCCAGCAGCCCTATCGACAGGGCATTTTACGAGCAGTACTTC. It codes for CASSPIDRAFYEQYF. The rearrangement joins TRBV25-1 to TRBJ2-7; 7 bases are shared with TRBD1. The germline V gene has CDR1 MGHDK and CDR2 SYGVNS. The ends lost 6 bases at V and 4 bases at J; junction bases unmatched: 12. This CDR3 is built from 15 residues.

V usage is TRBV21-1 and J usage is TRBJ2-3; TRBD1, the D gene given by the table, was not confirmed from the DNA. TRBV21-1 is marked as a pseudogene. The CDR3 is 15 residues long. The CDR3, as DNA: TGTGCCAGCAGCAAAGGCAGGGGAGCCGCAGATACGCAGTATTTT. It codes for CASSKGRGAADTQYF.

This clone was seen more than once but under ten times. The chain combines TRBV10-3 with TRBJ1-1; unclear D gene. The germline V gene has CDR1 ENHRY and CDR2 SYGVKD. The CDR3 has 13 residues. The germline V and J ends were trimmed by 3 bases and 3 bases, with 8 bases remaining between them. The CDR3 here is CAISEREDTEAFF. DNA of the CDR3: TGTGCCATCAGTGAACGGGAGGACACTGAAGCTTTCTTT.

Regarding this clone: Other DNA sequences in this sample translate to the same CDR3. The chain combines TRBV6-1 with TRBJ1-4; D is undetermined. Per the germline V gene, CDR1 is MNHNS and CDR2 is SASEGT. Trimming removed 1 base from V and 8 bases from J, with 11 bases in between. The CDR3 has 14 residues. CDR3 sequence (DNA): TGTGCCAGCAGTGAAGAGGTGAATCTGGAAAAACTGTTTTTT. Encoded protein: CASSEEVNLEKLFF.

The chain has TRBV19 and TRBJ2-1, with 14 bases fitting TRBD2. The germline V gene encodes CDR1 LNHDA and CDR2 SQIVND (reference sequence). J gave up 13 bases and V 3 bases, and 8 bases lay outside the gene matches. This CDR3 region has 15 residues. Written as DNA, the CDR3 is TGTGCCAGTAGTATCAAGGGACTAGCGGGAGCCATACAGTTCTTC. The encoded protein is CASSIKGLAGAIQFF.

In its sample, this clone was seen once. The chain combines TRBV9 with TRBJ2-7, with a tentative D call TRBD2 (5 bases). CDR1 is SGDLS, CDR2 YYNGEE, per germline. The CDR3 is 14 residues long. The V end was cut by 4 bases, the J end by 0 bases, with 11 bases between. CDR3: CASSPRGISYEQYF. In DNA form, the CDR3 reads TGTGCCAGCAGCCCCCGGGGAATCTCCTACGAGCAGTACTTC.

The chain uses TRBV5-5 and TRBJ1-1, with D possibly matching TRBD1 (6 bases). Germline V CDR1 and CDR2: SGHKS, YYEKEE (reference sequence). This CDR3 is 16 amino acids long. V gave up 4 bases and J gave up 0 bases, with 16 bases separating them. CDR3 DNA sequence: TGTGCCAGCAGCCTGCGTTGGACAGACATGAACACTGAAGCTTTCTTT. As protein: CASSLRWTDMNTEAFF.

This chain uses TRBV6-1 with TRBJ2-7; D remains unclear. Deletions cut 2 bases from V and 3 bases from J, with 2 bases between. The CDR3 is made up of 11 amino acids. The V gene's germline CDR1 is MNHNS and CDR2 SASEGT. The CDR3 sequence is CASSELYEQYF. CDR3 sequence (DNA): TGTGCCAGCAGTGAACTCTACGAGCAGTACTTC.

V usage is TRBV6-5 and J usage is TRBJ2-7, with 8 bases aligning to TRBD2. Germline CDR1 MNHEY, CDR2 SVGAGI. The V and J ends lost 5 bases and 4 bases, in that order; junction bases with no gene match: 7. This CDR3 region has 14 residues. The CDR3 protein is CASSPLADVYEQYF. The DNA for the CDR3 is TGTGCCAGCAGTCCACTAGCGGACGTATACGAGCAGTACTTC.

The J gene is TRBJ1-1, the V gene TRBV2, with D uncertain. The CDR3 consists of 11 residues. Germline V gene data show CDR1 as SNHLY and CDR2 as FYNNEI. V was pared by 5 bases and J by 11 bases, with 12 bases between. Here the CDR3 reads CASSTTRWAFF. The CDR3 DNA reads TGTGCCAGCAGTACGACCCGTTGGGCTTTCTTT.

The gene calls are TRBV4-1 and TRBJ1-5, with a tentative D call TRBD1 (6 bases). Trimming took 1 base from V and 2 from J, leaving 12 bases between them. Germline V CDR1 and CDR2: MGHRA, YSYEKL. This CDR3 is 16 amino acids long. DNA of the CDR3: TGCGCCAGCAGCCAAGCACAGGGTCCTCGCAATCAGCCCCAGCATTTT. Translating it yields CASSQAQGPRNQPQHF.